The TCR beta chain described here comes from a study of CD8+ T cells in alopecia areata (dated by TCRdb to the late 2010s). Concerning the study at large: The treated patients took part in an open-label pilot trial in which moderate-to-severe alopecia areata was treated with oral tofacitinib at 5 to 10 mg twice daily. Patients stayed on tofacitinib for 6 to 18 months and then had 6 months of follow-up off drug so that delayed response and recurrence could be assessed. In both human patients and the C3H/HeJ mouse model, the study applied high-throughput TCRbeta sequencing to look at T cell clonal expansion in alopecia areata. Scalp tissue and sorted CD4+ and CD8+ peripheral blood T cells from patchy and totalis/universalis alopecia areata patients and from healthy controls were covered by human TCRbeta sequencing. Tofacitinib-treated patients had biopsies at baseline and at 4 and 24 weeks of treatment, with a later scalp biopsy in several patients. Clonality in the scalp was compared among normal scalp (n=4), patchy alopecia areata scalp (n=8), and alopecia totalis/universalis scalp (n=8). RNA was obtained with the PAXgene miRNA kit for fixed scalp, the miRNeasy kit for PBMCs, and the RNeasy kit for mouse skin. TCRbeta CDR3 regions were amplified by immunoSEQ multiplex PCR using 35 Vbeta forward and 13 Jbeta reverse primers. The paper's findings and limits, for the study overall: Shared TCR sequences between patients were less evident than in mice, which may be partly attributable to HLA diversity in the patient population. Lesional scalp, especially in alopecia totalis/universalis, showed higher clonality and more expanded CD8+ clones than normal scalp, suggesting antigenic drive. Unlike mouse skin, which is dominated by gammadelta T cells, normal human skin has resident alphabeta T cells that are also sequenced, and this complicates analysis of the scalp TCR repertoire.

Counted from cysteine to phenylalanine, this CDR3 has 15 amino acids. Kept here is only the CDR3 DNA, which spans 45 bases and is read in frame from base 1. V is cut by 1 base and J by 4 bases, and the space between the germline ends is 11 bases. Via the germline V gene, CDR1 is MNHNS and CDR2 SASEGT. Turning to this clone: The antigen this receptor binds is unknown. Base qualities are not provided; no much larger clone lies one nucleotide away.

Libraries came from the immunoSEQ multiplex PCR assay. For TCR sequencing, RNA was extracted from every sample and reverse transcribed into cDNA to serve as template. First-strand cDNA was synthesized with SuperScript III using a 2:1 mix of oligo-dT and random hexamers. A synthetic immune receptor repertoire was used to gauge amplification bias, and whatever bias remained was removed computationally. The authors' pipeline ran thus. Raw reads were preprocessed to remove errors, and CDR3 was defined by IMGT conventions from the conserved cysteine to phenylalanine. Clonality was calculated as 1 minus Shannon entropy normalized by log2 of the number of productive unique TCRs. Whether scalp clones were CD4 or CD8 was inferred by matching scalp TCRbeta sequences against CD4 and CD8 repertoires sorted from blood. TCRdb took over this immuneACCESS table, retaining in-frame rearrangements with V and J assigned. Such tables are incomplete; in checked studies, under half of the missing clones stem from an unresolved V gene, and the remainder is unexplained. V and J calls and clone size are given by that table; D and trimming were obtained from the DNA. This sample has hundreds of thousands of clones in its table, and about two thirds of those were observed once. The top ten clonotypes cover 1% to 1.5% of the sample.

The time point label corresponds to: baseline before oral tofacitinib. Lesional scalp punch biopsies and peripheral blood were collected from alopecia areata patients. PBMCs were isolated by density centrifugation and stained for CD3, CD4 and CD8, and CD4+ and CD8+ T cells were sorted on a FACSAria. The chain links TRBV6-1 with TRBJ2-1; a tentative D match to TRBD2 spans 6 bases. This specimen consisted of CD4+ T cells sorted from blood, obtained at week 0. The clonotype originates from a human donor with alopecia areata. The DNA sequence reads TGTGCCAGCAGTGAAGTGGCGGGGTTTTACAATGAGCAGTTCTTC. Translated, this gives CASSEVAGFYNEQFF.